The 21 T cell receptor beta chains listed next were all sequenced from one sample in a study of Tregs in tolerant kidney transplant recipients. Profiling relied on immunoSEQ multiplex PCR, and the TCRdb table lists in-frame clones only, not all of them. This table holds 200,000 to 300,000 clones, 84% found once. The sample consisted of CD4+ T cells from blood. These receptors were taken from a human donor in good health.

CDR3 residues: CASRNGPAPNEKLFF. The CDR3 DNA sequence: TGTGCCAGCAGGAATGGGCCGGCGCCTAATGAAAAACTGTTTTTT. The gene calls are TRBV7-2 and TRBJ1-4, with D unclear. This CDR3 spans 15 amino acids. V was cut by 6 bases and J by 3 bases, with 14 bases left in between. The V gene's germline CDR1 is SGHTA and CDR2 FQGNSA.

A note on this clone: Different DNA sequences within this sample yield the same CDR3. V is TRBV5-4 and J is TRBJ2-7; no definite D call. This CDR3 is 12 amino acids long. Trimming pared 0 bases from V and 3 bases from J, leaving 4 bases between. Per germline, CDR1 SGHNT and CDR2 YYREEE (reference sequence). Here the CDR3 reads CASSLGGYEQYF. The CDR3 nucleotides are TGTGCCAGCAGCTTGGGGGGCTACGAGCAGTACTTC.

The chain is built from TRBV25-1 and TRBJ1-2, with a weak D call TRBD1 (5 bases). There are 15 residues in the CDR3. Germline V gives CDR1 MGHDK, CDR2 SYGVNS. With 2 bases removed from V and 8 bases from J, the gap between germline ends came to 18 bases. The CDR3 here is CASSEQGSKTMGYTF. CDR3 in DNA: TGTGCCAGCAGTGAACAGGGTTCGAAGACTATGGGCTACACCTTC.

The chain combines TRBV6-5 with TRBJ2-7; D may be TRBD1 or TRBD2 (5 bases each). V dropped 1 base and J dropped 7 bases, with 8 bases sitting between them. Germline V gene data show CDR1 as MNHEY and CDR2 as SVGAGI. The CDR3 spans 12 residues. This CDR3 reads CASSYLGEEQYF. Here the CDR3 DNA reads TGTGCCAGCAGTTACTTGGGGGAAGAGCAGTACTTC.

The chain recombines TRBV6-1 with TRBJ2-2, with TRBD1 identical over 7 bases. With V trimmed by 4 bases and J by 6 bases, 5 bases remained unmatched. There are 14 residues in the CDR3. CDR1 is MNHNS and CDR2 is SASEGT in the germline V gene. The CDR3 region has the DNA TGTGCCAGCAGTGCTCTAACAGGGGCCGGGGAGCTGTTTTTT. It codes for CASSALTGAGELFF.

This clone was found a few times. The chain recombines TRBV10-2 with TRBJ1-6, with 9 bases aligning to TRBD1. This CDR3 comprises 14 residues. After removal of 7 bases from V and 8 bases from J, the junction contained 6 bases not matched to a gene. The germline V gene has CDR1 WSHSY and CDR2 SAAADI. The CDR3 spells CASNTGTGHSPLHF. The CDR3 nucleotides read TGCGCCAGCAATACCGGGACAGGGCATTCACCCCTCCACTTT.

This chain uses TRBV11-2 with TRBJ2-2; TRBD2 is a possible D gene (6 bases). The CDR3 covers 14 residues. Trimming shortened V by 5 bases and J by 7 bases, and 14 bases separated the two germline ends. Germline CDR1 and CDR2: SGHAT and FQNNGV. CDR3 DNA sequence: TGTGCCAGCAGCGGCCGACTAGGGTACGGGGAGCTGTTTTTT. The encoded protein is CASSGRLGYGELFF.

The rearrangement uses TRBV15 and TRBJ2-7, with 7 nucleotides matching TRBD1. Per germline, CDR1 LNHNV and CDR2 YYDKDF (reference sequence). V shed 5 bases, J shed 2 bases, and the junction held 9 bases outside the gene matches. CDR3 length: 15 amino acids. In nucleotides, the CDR3 is TGTGCCACCAGCGGTTATCGGGACAGAGCCTACGAGCAGTACTTC. This translates into CATSGYRDRAYEQYF. The complete variable domain, with remaining parts taken from reference TRBV15 and TRBJ2-7, reads DAMVIQNPRYQVTQFGKPVTLSCSQTLNHNVMYWYQQKSSQAPKLLFHYYDKDFNNEADTPDNFQSRRPNTSFCFLDIRSPGLGDTAMYLCATSGYRDRAYEQYFGPGTRLTVT.

The chain employs TRBV30 and TRBJ1-5; tentative D call: TRBD1 (6 bases). The CDR3 runs to 13 residues. With 6 bases removed from V and 7 bases from J, the gap between germline ends came to 16 bases. The germline gives CDR1 GTSNPN, CDR2 SVGIG (reference sequence). CDR3 in amino acids: CACAGGAWQPQHF. As DNA, the CDR3 is TGTGCCTGCGCTGGGGGGGCTTGGCAGCCCCAGCATTTT.

J is TRBJ1-1 and V is TRBV15, with D possibly TRBD1 on 5 matching bases. Per germline, CDR1 LNHNV and CDR2 YYDKDF (reference sequence). CDR3 length: 14 residues. V lost 6 bases and J 5 bases, leaving 16 bases between the germline ends. The CDR3 here is CATSFQGSRTEAFF. CDR3 DNA: TGTGCCACCAGTTTTCAGGGTAGCAGAACTGAAGCTTTCTTT.

This clone was recorded a few times. V is TRBV5-1 and J is TRBJ2-5, with TRBD2 matching over 15 bases. Trimming cost V 4 bases and J 4 bases; bases outside gene matches: 8. CDR1 SGHRS and CDR2 YFSETQ come from the germline V gene. CDR3 length: 17 residues. CDR3 DNA: TGCGCCAGCAGCAAGGGACTAGCGGGGGGACCTATAGAGACCCAGTACTTC. Translated, it gives CASSKGLAGGPIETQYF. Filled out from reference TRBV5-1 and TRBJ2-5, the complete variable domain reads KAGVTQTPRYLIKTRGQQVTLSCSPISGHRSVSWYQQTPGQGLQFLFEYFSETQRNKGNFPGRFSGRQFSNSRSEMNVSTLELGDSALYLCASSKGLAGGPIETQYFGPGTRLLVL.

In DNA, the CDR3 is TGCGCCAGCAGCCAAGGGGGAAGAGGAGCCAAAAACATTCAGTACTTC. Its translation: CASSQGGRGAKNIQYF. The chain combines TRBV4-1 with TRBJ2-4; no clear D. CDR1 is MGHRA and CDR2 is YSYEKL in the germline V gene. V was pared by 1 base and J by 0 bases, with 10 bases between. The CDR3 is 16 residues long.

The CDR3 protein is CASSSGAPPATTNTEAFF. The CDR3 DNA reads TGCGCCAGCAGCTCGGGGGCCCCCCCCGCGACAACGAACACTGAAGCTTTCTTT. V usage is TRBV5-1 and J usage is TRBJ1-1; D may be TRBD1 (6 bases). The CDR3 is made up of 18 amino acids. Looked up from germline, CDR1 is SGHRS and CDR2 is YFSETQ. V was pared by 3 bases and J by 1 base, with 22 bases between.

This chain connects TRBV6-5 to TRBJ2-7; D uncertain. Looked up from germline, CDR1 is MNHEY and CDR2 is SVGAGI. The CDR3 runs to 14 residues. V dropped 5 bases and J dropped 0 bases, with 11 bases sitting between them. CDR3 sequence: CASSNGESSYEQYF. The CDR3 DNA sequence: TGTGCCAGCAGTAATGGTGAGAGCTCCTACGAGCAGTACTTC.

The chain carries TRBV5-1 and TRBJ2-1; 7 bases line up with TRBD1. The germline V gene encodes CDR1 SGHRS and CDR2 YFSETQ. With 3 bases clipped from V and 5 bases from J, the junction kept 2 bases outside the gene matches. There are 13 residues in the CDR3. CDR3 DNA: TGCGCCAGCAGCTGGGGACAGAACAATGAGCAGTTCTTC. Its protein product is CASSWGQNNEQFF.

The genes are TRBV10-1 and TRBJ2-1; TRBD2 is a possible D gene (6 bases). Between the trimmed V and J ends, which lost 10 bases and 8 bases, there was a span of 18 bases. Germline CDR1 and CDR2: WNHNN and SYGVQD (reference sequence). CDR3 length: 13 residues. The CDR3 DNA follows: TGCGCCACAAACCGACACCCTAGCGATGAGCAGTTCTTC. It codes for CATNRHPSDEQFF.

V and J are TRBV5-1 and TRBJ1-1, with D unresolved. CDR3 length: 16 residues. CDR1 is SGHRS, CDR2 YFSETQ, per germline. V was trimmed by 4 bases and J by 3 bases, leaving 19 bases between them. CDR3 amino acids: CASSAAQEVLDTEAFF. CDR3 DNA: TGCGCCAGCAGCGCGGCCCAGGAGGTTTTGGACACTGAAGCTTTCTTT. Filled out from reference TRBV5-1 and TRBJ1-1, the complete variable domain reads KAGVTQTPRYLIKTRGQQVTLSCSPISGHRSVSWYQQTPGQGLQFLFEYFSETQRNKGNFPGRFSGRQFSNSRSEMNVSTLELGDSALYLCASSAAQEVLDTEAFFGQGTRLTVV.

This clone was counted a single time. The rearrangement links TRBV5-4 to TRBJ1-5; 8 bases agree with TRBD1. Germline trimming cut 0 bases from V and 0 bases from J; bases unmatched to any gene: 5. CDR3 length equals 17 residues. Per the germline V gene, CDR1 is SGHNT and CDR2 is YYREEE (reference sequence). The CDR3 here is CASSLAGTGDSNQPQHF. As DNA, the CDR3 is TGTGCCAGCAGCTTGGCTGGGACAGGAGATAGCAATCAGCCCCAGCATTTT.

This clone has only a few counts. The same CDR3 also results from other DNA sequences found in this sample. The chain recombines TRBV5-1 with TRBJ1-1; no definite D call. The V gene's germline CDR1 is SGHRS and CDR2 YFSETQ. V was shortened by 0 bases and J by 2 bases, with 5 bases between the two germline ends. This CDR3 region has 13 residues. Written as DNA, the CDR3 is TGCGCCAGCAGCTTGGTTGTAAACACTGAAGCTTTCTTT. It yields the protein CASSLVVNTEAFF.

The chain is built from TRBV6-5 and TRBJ2-2; perhaps TRBD2 as D (6 bases). This CDR3 contains 15 residues. Trimming took off 4 bases at V and 1 base at J, with 10 bases between the two ends. The germline CDR1 and CDR2 sequences are MNHEY and SVGAGI. The CDR3 DNA sequence: TGTGCCAGCAGTTCGGGACTTTTGAACACCGGGGAGCTGTTTTTT. Amino acid sequence: CASSSGLLNTGELFF.

The CDR3 coding sequence is TGTGCCAGCAGCTTGATGGGGCTTGCAACTAATGAAAAACTGTTTTTT. It codes for CASSLMGLATNEKLFF. This chain connects TRBV5-4 to TRBJ1-4; TRBD1 might be the D (5 bases). CDR3 length equals 16 residues. The germline gives CDR1 SGHNT, CDR2 YYREEE (reference sequence). V lost 1 base and J lost 0, with 10 bases in between. The variable domain in full, with the rest retrieved from reference TRBV5-4 and TRBJ1-4, is ETGVTQSPTHLIKTRGQQVTLRCSSQSGHNTVSWYQQALGQGPQFIFQYYREEENGRGNFPPRFSGLQFPNYSSELNVNALELDDSALYLCASSLMGLATNEKLFFGSGTQLSVL.